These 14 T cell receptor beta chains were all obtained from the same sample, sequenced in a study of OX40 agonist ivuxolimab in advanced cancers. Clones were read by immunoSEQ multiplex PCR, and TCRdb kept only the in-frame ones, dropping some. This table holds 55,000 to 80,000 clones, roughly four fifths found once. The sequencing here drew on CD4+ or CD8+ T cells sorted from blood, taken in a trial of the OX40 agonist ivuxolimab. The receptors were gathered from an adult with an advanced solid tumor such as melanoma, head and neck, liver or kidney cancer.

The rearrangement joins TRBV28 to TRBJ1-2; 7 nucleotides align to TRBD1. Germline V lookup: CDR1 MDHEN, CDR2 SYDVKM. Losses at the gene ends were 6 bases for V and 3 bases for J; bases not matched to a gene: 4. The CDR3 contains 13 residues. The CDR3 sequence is CASSPGGDYGYTF. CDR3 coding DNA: TGTGCCAGCAGCCCAGGGGGAGACTATGGCTACACCTTC.

The CDR3, as DNA: TGTGCCAGCAGCCCTAACAGGGGGCCCTACAATGAGCAGTTCTTC. It codes for CASSPNRGPYNEQFF. The chain joins TRBV7-3 to TRBJ2-1, with 9 bases aligning to TRBD1. This CDR3 has 15 amino acids. Germline-derived CDR1 and CDR2 are SGHTA and FQGTGA. J lost 2 bases, V lost 5 bases, and 4 bases had no gene match.

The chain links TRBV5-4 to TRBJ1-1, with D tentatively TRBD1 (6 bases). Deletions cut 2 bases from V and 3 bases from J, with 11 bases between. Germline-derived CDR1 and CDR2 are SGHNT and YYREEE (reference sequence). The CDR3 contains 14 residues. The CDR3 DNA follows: TGTGCCAGCAGCTTCCTAGCAGGGGACACTGAAGCTTTCTTT. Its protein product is CASSFLAGDTEAFF.

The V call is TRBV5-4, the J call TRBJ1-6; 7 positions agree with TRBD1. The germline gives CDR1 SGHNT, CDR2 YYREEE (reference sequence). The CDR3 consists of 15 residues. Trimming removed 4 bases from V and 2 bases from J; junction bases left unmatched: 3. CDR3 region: CASSPGTAYNSPLHF. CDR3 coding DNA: TGTGCCAGCAGCCCCGGGACAGCCTATAATTCACCCCTCCACTTT. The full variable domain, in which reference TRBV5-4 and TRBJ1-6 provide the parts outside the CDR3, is ETGVTQSPTHLIKTRGQQVTLRCSSQSGHNTVSWYQQALGQGPQFIFQYYREEENGRGNFPPRFSGLQFPNYSSELNVNALELDDSALYLCASSPGTAYNSPLHFGNGTRLTVT.

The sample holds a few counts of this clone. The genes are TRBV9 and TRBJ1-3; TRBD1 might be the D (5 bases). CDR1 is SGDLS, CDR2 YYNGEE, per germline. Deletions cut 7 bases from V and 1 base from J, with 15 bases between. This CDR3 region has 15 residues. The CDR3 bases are TGTGCCAGCGATGGGGGGGAACGTTCTGGAAACACCATATATTTT. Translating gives CASDGGERSGNTIYF. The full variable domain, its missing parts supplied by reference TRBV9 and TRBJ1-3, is DSGVTQTPKHLITATGQRVTLRCSPRSGDLSVYWYQQSLDQGLQFLIQYYNGEERAKGNILERFSAQQFPDLHSELNLSSLELGDSALYFCASDGGERSGNTIYFGEGSWLTVV.

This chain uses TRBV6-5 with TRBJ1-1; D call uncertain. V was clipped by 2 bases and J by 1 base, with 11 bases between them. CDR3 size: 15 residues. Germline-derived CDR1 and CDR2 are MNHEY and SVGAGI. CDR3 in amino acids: CASSYDFRGNTEAFF. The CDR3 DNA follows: TGTGCCAGCAGTTACGATTTTCGGGGGAACACTGAAGCTTTCTTT.

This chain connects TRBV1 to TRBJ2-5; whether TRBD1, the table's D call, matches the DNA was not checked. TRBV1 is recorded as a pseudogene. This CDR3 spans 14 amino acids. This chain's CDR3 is CTSSQGTGPETQYF. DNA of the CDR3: TGCACCAGCAGCCAAGGGACAGGGCCAGAGACCCAGTACTTC.

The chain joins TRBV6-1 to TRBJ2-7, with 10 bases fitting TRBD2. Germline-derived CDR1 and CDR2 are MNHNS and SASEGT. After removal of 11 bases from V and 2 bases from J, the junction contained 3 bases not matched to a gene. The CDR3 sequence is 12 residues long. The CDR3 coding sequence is TGTGCCCTCAGCGGGGGGGCCTACGAGCAGTACTTC. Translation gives CALSGGAYEQYF.

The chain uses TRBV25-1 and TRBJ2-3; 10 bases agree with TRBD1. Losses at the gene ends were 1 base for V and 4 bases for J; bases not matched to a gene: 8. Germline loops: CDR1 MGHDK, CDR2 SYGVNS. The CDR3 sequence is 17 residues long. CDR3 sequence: CASSESSAGTGADTQYF. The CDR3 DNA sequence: TGTGCCAGCAGTGAATCCTCAGCCGGGACAGGGGCAGATACGCAGTATTTT. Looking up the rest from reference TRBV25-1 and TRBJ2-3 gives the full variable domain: EADIYQTPRYLVIGTGKKITLECSQTMGHDKMYWYQQDPGMELHLIHYSYGVNSTEKGDLSSESTVSRIRTEHFPLTLESARPSHTSQYLCASSESSAGTGADTQYFGPGTRLTVL.

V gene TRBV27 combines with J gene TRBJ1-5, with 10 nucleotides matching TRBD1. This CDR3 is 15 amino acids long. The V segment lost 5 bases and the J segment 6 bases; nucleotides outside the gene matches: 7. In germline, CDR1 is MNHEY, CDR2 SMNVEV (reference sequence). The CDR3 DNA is TGTGCCAGCAGTAGTGGGACAGGGGTAGGTCAGCCCCAGCATTTT. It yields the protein CASSSGTGVGQPQHF.

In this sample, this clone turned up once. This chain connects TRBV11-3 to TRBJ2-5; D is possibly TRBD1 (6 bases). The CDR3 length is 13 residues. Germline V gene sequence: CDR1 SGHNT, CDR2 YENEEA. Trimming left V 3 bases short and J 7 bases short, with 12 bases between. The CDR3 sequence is CASSLGAGSTQYF. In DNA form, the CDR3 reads TGTGCCAGCAGCTTGGGGGCCGGGTCGACCCAGTACTTC.

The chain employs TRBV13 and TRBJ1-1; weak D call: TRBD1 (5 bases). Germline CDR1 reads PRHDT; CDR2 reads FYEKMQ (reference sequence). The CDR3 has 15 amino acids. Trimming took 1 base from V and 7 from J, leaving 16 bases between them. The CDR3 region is CASSLVRAGKNEAFF. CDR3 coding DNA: TGTGCCAGCAGCTTAGTCCGGGCAGGGAAGAATGAAGCTTTCTTT.

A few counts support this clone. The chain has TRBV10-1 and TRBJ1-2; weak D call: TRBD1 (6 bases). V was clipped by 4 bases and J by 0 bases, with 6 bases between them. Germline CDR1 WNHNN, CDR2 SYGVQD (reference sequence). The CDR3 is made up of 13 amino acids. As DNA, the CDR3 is TGCGCCAGCAGTGGGACAGCTAACTATGGCTACACCTTC. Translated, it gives CASSGTANYGYTF.

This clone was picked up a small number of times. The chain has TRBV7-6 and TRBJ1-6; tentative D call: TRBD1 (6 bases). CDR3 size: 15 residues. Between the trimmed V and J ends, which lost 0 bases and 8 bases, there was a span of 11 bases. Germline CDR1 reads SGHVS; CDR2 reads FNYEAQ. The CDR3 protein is CASSLAQGRDSPLHF. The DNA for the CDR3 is TGTGCCAGCAGCTTAGCTCAGGGGCGAGATTCACCCCTCCACTTT.